The 27 T cell receptor beta chains given below trace back to one sample, sequenced in a study of T cell clones after liver transplantation. The repertoire was sequenced with immunoSEQ multiplex PCR; TCRdb's copy has only in-frame clones and lacks some. This repertoire shows more than 65,000 clones, 90% found once; its top ten account for 2.7%. The source was CD4+ T cells from blood, collected before liver transplant. The receptors shown here come from a human donor who received a liver transplant.

The J gene is TRBJ1-1, the V gene TRBV11-2, with D perhaps TRBD1 (5 bases). Trimming removed 3 bases at V and 4 bases at J, with 9 bases between. Germline lookup yields CDR1 SGHAT and CDR2 FQNNGV. This CDR3 region has 13 residues. CDR3 sequence (DNA): TGTGCCAGCAGCTTGAGGGGTGGCACTGAAGCTTTCTTT. Its translation is CASSLRGGTEAFF.

The chain has TRBV6-5 and TRBJ1-3, with no clear D. The CDR3 length is 15 residues. V lost 7 bases, J lost 7 bases, and 20 bases lay in between. Germline assignment: CDR1 MNHEY and CDR2 SVGAGI. The CDR3 DNA follows: TGTGCCAGCACCCGGACCCAGGTAGCAGGCAACACCATATATTTT. Protein: CASTRTQVAGNTIYF.

CDR3 DNA sequence: TGTGCCAGCAGCTCCCAAAAGGGCAACTATGGCTACACCTTC. As protein: CASSSQKGNYGYTF. The chain couples TRBV7-2 to TRBJ1-2; no clear D. This CDR3 contains 14 residues. Germline V CDR1 and CDR2: SGHTA, FQGNSA. V shed 4 bases and J shed 2 bases, with 11 bases lying between them.

This chain joins TRBV7-3 and TRBJ2-3; 10 bases are a match to TRBD2. The CDR3 length is 15 residues. V dropped 5 bases and J dropped 5; count of bases not matched to a gene: 7. Germline V gene data show CDR1 as SGHTA and CDR2 as FQGTGA. The CDR3 DNA is TGTGCCAGCAGCCCAGCGGGAGGGCCTGGAGATACGCAGTATTTT. Translated: CASSPAGGPGDTQYF.

This clone was observed a few times. This chain joins TRBV28 and TRBJ2-3; D not certain. Germline V gives CDR1 MDHEN, CDR2 SYDVKM. Trimming took off 4 bases at V and 0 bases at J, with 8 bases between the two ends. The CDR3 sequence is 14 residues long. The CDR3 spells CASSSTPSTDTQYF. The CDR3 nucleotides are TGTGCCAGCAGTTCAACCCCAAGCACAGATACGCAGTATTTT.

The gene calls are TRBV14 and TRBJ2-7; 10 positions agree with TRBD1. The CDR3 is made up of 15 amino acids. V was clipped by 2 bases and J by 7 bases; unmatched bases: 8. Germline assignment: CDR1 SGHDN and CDR2 FVKESK. The CDR3 coding sequence is TGTGCCAGCAGCCAACCGGGACAGGGGTTTGATGAGCAGTACTTC. The encoded protein is CASSQPGQGFDEQYF.

The chain recombines TRBV5-1 with TRBJ1-2; 7 bases are a match to TRBD1. The CDR3 extends over 15 amino acids. The V gene end was trimmed by 0 bases and the J gene end by 5 bases; junction bases not matched to a gene: 7. From germline, CDR1 is SGHRS and CDR2 YFSETQ. In DNA, the CDR3 is TGCGCCAGCAGCTTGGAGGGGGACAGCGCGTATGGCTACACCTTC. This encodes CASSLEGDSAYGYTF.

The chain has TRBV13 and TRBJ2-5; 7 bases map to TRBD1. This CDR3 is 16 amino acids long. The V and J ends lost 5 bases and 2 bases, in that order; junction bases with no gene match: 11. Germline lookup yields CDR1 PRHDT and CDR2 FYEKMQ (reference sequence). The CDR3, as DNA: TGTGCCAGCAGCCATACTTACAGGGGTGGGCAAGAGACCCAGTACTTC. Protein product: CASSHTYRGGQETQYF.

The chain joins TRBV11-3 to TRBJ2-7; 9 nucleotides align to TRBD1. Looked up from germline, CDR1 is SGHNT and CDR2 is YENEEA. Unmatched junction bases numbered 2, after V lost 1 base and J lost 4 bases. The length of the CDR3 is 14 residues. The CDR3 region is CASSLGGQGYEQYF. CDR3 bases: TGTGCCAGCAGCTTAGGAGGACAGGGGTACGAGCAGTACTTC.

V usage is TRBV19 and J usage is TRBJ1-5; D perhaps matches TRBD1 (6 bases). This CDR3 comprises 17 residues. Trimming cost V 4 bases and J 5 bases, with 21 bases left between them. Per the germline V gene, CDR1 is LNHDA and CDR2 is SQIVND (reference sequence). As DNA, the CDR3 is TGTGCCAGTAGTAAATTTGGGTGGGGGCCCGAAGATCAGCCCCAGCATTTT. Translation gives CASSKFGWGPEDQPQHF.

This sequence joins TRBV11-3 and TRBJ2-2, with no clear D. The CDR3 runs to 15 residues. V was shortened by 4 bases and J by 3 bases, with 12 bases between the two germline ends. CDR1 is SGHNT, CDR2 YENEEA, per germline. CDR3 amino acids: CASSYSSRDTGELFF. The CDR3 DNA is TGTGCCAGCAGCTACTCCAGCCGGGACACCGGGGAGCTGTTTTTT.

This chain uses TRBV5-1 with TRBJ2-7, with 8 bases fitting TRBD2. Germline CDR1 is SGHRS and CDR2 is YFSETQ. V was clipped by 3 bases and J by 2 bases; unmatched bases: 10. The CDR3 is 16 amino acids. CDR3 coding DNA: TGCGCCAGCAGCTATGCCGGAGGAGCGGGAGCCTACGAGCAGTACTTC. Translation gives CASSYAGGAGAYEQYF.

This chain uses TRBV5-1 with TRBJ2-1; 13 bases fit TRBD2. V shed 4 bases, J shed 4 bases, and the junction held 8 bases outside the gene matches. The CDR3 runs to 17 residues. Germline CDR1 SGHRS, CDR2 YFSETQ. The CDR3 is CASSRGLAGSEYNEQFF. CDR3 bases: TGCGCCAGCAGCAGGGGACTAGCGGGATCGGAATACAATGAGCAGTTCTTC.

This clone was observed a handful of times. J is TRBJ2-5 and V is TRBV2, with D maybe TRBD2 (6 bases). The CDR3 runs 12 residues. Germline V CDR1 and CDR2: SNHLY, FYNNEI. Trimming shortened V by 10 bases and J by 4 bases, and 13 bases separated the two germline ends. CDR3 in DNA: TGTGCCACCACTACAGCGGGAGAGACCCAGTACTTC. This gives the protein CATTTAGETQYF. The complete variable domain, with remaining parts taken from reference TRBV2 and TRBJ2-5, reads EPEVTQTPSHQVTQMGQEVILRCVPISNHLYFYWYRQILGQKVEFLVSFYNNEISEKSEIFDDQFSVERPDGSNFTLKIRSTKLEDSAMYFCATTTAGETQYFGPGTRLLVL.

The rearrangement uses TRBV5-1 and TRBJ1-4; tentative D call: TRBD1 (6 bases). V was clipped by 1 base and J by 7 bases, with 11 bases between them. Germline V gives CDR1 SGHRS, CDR2 YFSETQ. The CDR3 consists of 14 residues. The CDR3 sequence: CASSLQGRGEKLFF. As DNA, the CDR3 is TGCGCCAGCAGCTTGCAGGGGCGGGGTGAAAAACTGTTTTTT.

This clone came up once. The rearrangement links TRBV5-4 to TRBJ2-1, with D maybe TRBD2 (5 bases). V was trimmed by 0 bases and J by 9 bases, leaving 10 bases between them. Looked up from germline, CDR1 is SGHNT and CDR2 is YYREEE (reference sequence). This CDR3 contains 13 residues. The chain's CDR3 is CASSLVASTEQFF. For the CDR3, the DNA is TGTGCCAGCAGCTTGGTGGCTAGCACTGAGCAGTTCTTC.

The V call is TRBV2, the J call TRBJ1-5, with no clear D. CDR3 length: 13 amino acids. Germline lookup yields CDR1 SNHLY and CDR2 FYNNEI. The V end was cut by 5 bases, the J end by 0 bases, with 5 bases between. CDR3 residues: CASSWYSNQPQHF. The CDR3, as DNA: TGTGCCAGCAGTTGGTATAGCAATCAGCCCCAGCATTTT.

The CDR3, as DNA: TGTGCCAGCAGTCAGGATGCAGGGGAGCATGGCTACACCTTC. This gives the protein CASSQDAGEHGYTF. The rearrangement joins TRBV28 to TRBJ1-2; D might be TRBD1 (6 bases). V was clipped by 5 bases and J by 6 bases, with 16 bases between them. This CDR3 is 14 amino acids long. The germline V gene encodes CDR1 MDHEN and CDR2 SYDVKM.

V and J are TRBV28 and TRBJ2-1, with D perhaps TRBD2 (6 bases). This CDR3 is 9 amino acids long. Germline V gene sequence: CDR1 MDHEN, CDR2 SYDVKM. Here the CDR3 DNA reads TGTCGAGCAGGAGGGGAGCAGTTCTTC. The encoded protein is CRAGGEQFF.

The CDR3 DNA reads TGTGCCAGCAGCCTGAGGGGAGGGGGCAATCAGCCCCAGCATTTT. Protein: CASSLRGGGNQPQHF. This rearrangement joins TRBV6-5 to TRBJ1-5; D possibly corresponds to TRBD1 (5 bases). CDR1 and CDR2 from the germline V gene are MNHEY and SVGAGI. This CDR3 has 15 residues. Trimming left V 6 bases short and J 2 bases short, with 14 bases between.

The chain joins TRBV28 to TRBJ2-7, with D perhaps TRBD1 (5 bases). There are 15 residues in the CDR3. Germline CDR1 is MDHEN and CDR2 is SYDVKM. V gave up 4 bases and J gave up 3 bases, with 16 bases separating them. For the CDR3, the DNA is TGTGCCAGCAGTTCCGAGGTTGGGGCCGGCTACGAGCAGTACTTC. Protein product: CASSSEVGAGYEQYF.

This chain uses TRBV14 with TRBJ2-1, with a weak D call TRBD2 (6 bases). V was trimmed by 4 bases and J by 4 bases, leaving 14 bases between them. The CDR3 contains 15 residues. The V gene's germline CDR1 is SGHDN and CDR2 FVKESK. The CDR3 loop reads CASSRGSGTYNEQFF. For the CDR3, the DNA is TGTGCCAGCAGCCGGGGTAGCGGTACTTACAATGAGCAGTTCTTC.

This clone was recorded only once. This sequence joins TRBV9 and TRBJ2-1, with 12 bases aligning to TRBD2. J was trimmed by 4 bases and V by 0 bases; bases with no gene match: 5. This CDR3 spans 17 amino acids. Looked up from germline, CDR1 is SGDLS and CDR2 is YYNGEE. CDR3 sequence: CASSVEGGTSGYNEQFF. CDR3 coding DNA: TGTGCCAGCAGCGTAGAAGGGGGGACTAGCGGGTACAATGAGCAGTTCTTC. The full variable domain, with the rest looked up from reference TRBV9 and TRBJ2-1, is DSGVTQTPKHLITATGQRVTLRCSPRSGDLSVYWYQQSLDQGLQFLIQYYNGEERAKGNILERFSAQQFPDLHSELNLSSLELGDSALYFCASSVEGGTSGYNEQFFGPGTRLTVL.

The chain carries TRBV4-2 and TRBJ2-2; D unclear. V lost 4 bases to trimming and J lost 7 bases, with 10 bases between them. Germline lookup yields CDR1 LGHNA and CDR2 YNFKEQ. The CDR3 extends over 13 amino acids. Here the CDR3 reads CASSLTIGGELFF. The CDR3 coding sequence is TGTGCCAGCAGCCTCACAATAGGCGGGGAGCTGTTTTTT.

The chain joins TRBV6-6 to TRBJ1-2, with 7 positions matching TRBD1. The J segment lost 5 bases and the V segment lost 6 bases, leaving 9 bases of the junction unmatched. The CDR3 loop spans 14 amino acids. Looked up from germline, CDR1 is MNHNY and CDR2 is SVGAGI (reference sequence). The CDR3 coding sequence is TGTGCCAGCAGCCTGGGACAGCAACTATATGGCTACACCTTC. Its protein is CASSLGQQLYGYTF.

The rearrangement uses TRBV21-1 and TRBJ1-5. TRBV21-1 is termed a pseudogene. The CDR3 totals 15 residues. This CDR3 reads CASSRPCPRNQPQHF. The CDR3 nucleotides read TGTGCCAGCAGCCGTCCTTGCCCACGCAATCAGCCCCAGCATTTT.

This clone was picked up a small number of times. The gene calls are TRBV5-1 and TRBJ1-1, with a tentative D call TRBD1 (6 bases). V shed 4 bases and J shed 0 bases, with 13 bases lying between them. In germline, CDR1 is SGHRS, CDR2 YFSETQ. This CDR3 comprises 15 residues. DNA of the CDR3: TGCGCCAGCAGCCGCGGACAGACTATGAACACTGAAGCTTTCTTT. Its protein is CASSRGQTMNTEAFF.